The 2 T cell receptor beta chains listed next were all sequenced from one sample in a study of T-cell memory formation after mild COVID-19. TCRdb re-analysed the 5' RACE reads in MiXCR, keeping a single row per CDR3 protein. Of some 490,000 distinct CDR3 sequences in the sample, roughly 18% were seen once. Sequencing input: PBMCs or a T cell subset sorted from them (not recorded which). Source of these receptors: an adult woman who had mild COVID-19 (a few samples of this study predate the infection). Cell type and time point are not known.

The genes are TRBV6-5 and TRBJ2-3, with D perhaps matching TRBD1 or TRBD2 (5 bases each). The germline CDR1 and CDR2 sequences are MNHEY and SVGAGI. This CDR3 has 16 residues. Trimming stripped 2 bases from V and 6 bases from J, with 18 bases between. For the CDR3, the DNA is TGTGCCAGCAGTTACGATGGGGGAAAGGTGGCGGATACGCAGTATTTT. The encoded protein is CASSYDGGKVADTQYF.

This chain links TRBV6-5 with TRBJ1-5; D perhaps matches TRBD1 (5 bases). Trimming removed 0 bases at V and 5 bases at J, with 11 bases between. Germline values: CDR1 MNHEY, CDR2 SVGAGI. This CDR3 is built from 15 residues. The CDR3 DNA reads TGTGCCAGCAGTTACTCGTCCGGGGGACATCAGCCCCAGCATTTT. Protein: CASSYSSGGHQPQHF.